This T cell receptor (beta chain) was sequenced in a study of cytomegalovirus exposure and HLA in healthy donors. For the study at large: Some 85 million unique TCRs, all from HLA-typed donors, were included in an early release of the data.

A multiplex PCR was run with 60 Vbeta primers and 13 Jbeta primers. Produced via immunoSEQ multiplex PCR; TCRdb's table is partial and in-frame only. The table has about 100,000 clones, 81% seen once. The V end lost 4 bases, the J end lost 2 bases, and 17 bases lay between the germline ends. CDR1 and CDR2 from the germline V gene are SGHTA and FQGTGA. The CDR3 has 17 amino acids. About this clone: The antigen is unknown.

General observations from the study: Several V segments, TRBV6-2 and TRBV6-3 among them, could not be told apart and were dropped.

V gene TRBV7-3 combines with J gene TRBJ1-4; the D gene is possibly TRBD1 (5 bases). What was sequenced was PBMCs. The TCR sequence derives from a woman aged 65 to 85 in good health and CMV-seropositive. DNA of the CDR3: TGTGCCAGCAGCTCCGGCCCCCGGAGGGGCACTAATGAAAAACTGTTTTTT. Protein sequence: CASSSGPRRGTNEKLFF.